This TCR beta chain originates from a study of blood T cell repertoires in COVID-19 (dated by TCRdb to 2020 to 2021). The study in broad terms: Samples from collaborators originated in the United States, Italy and Spain and spanned both the acute and convalescent phases of COVID-19. Deeply sampled blood TCRbeta repertoires from subjects exposed to, actively infected with, or recovered from COVID-19 were included in the dataset. The repertoires were released in a freely available public database intended as a resource for research on the immune response to SARS-CoV-2. The material from the prospective study consisted of cDNA or gDNA derived from T cells, B-cell-depleted T cells, or PBMCs. Samples were obtained from the ongoing ImmuneRACE study (first 160 participants) and from 1,254 subjects provided by 6 global collaborators. Nearly every sample came with metadata listing a de-identified subject ID, COVID-19 status, age in years and sex. HLA class I and class II types, where available, came from metadata supplied by the sample provider rather than from assay-based typing. Here is what the overall study found, with its caveats: The amount of clinical and demographic metadata varied by source and participant and was provided uncurated.

TCRbeta CDR3 regions were amplified from genomic DNA by means of the immunoSEQ Assay, a bias-controlled multiplex PCR. The authors processed their data as follows. The number of nucleated cells in each sample was estimated from the amplification of reference gene primers within the assay. To quantify the absolute abundance of each unique TCRbeta CDR3 rearrangement, sequence reads were collapsed and filtered. For each sample, productive Simpson clonality was calculated as the square root of Simpson's diversity index over productive rearrangements. This immuneACCESS table, as held by TCRdb, lists in-frame sequences with V and J called but not all clones. Of the missing ones, under half trace to an unresolved V gene in checked studies; the others have no known cause. The DNA gave D and trimming, while V, J and clone size come from that table. The sample table records approximately 150,000 clones; roughly 82% of these occur just once. The ten largest clonotypes hold over 7.5% of the sample.

Collaborating institutions collected whole blood in K2EDTA tubes following their own protocols. Collaborator samples were shipped for TCRbeta analysis as frozen whole blood, isolated PBMCs, or DNA extracted from either sample type. Worth noting for this clone: Its antigen target is currently unknown. No much larger clone is present one base from it, and per-base qualities are unavailable.

Its CDR3 holds 14 amino acids, cysteine through phenylalanine. Left in the record is the CDR3 DNA by itself, 42 bases read in frame from the first base. At the junction V is shortened by 1 base and J by 3 bases, with 12 bases in between. In the germline V gene (reference sequence), CDR1 corresponds to GTSNPN and CDR2 to SVGIG. Recombination linked TRBV30 to TRBJ1-1; the best D guess is TRBD1, with 5 bases matching. The specimen sequenced was peripheral blood. The source of this sequence is a woman aged 70-85 years with acute or convalescent COVID-19. Read as DNA, the sequence is TGTGCCTGGAGTGGGTTTTCAGGGTACACTGAAGCTTTCTTT. Its translation reads: CAWSGFSGYTEAFF.